The next 7 T cell receptor beta chains were all read from a single sample in a study of T cells in Graves' hyperthyroidism and ophthalmopathy. TCR beta CDR3 sequences were amplified from RNA transcripts. The study used the HTBI primer set for a first-round RT-PCR of the TCR CDR3. TCRdb itself ran the multiplex PCR reads through MiXCR, one entry per CDR3 protein. The sample lists 600,000 or so distinct CDR3 sequences, more than 13% occurring once. Sequenced material: blood. The receptors originated from a woman between 18 and 29 years old with Graves' ophthalmopathy.

The chain is built from TRBV3-1 and TRBJ2-1, with 16 bases matching TRBD2. J gave up 7 bases and V 0 bases, and 6 bases lay outside the gene matches. The length of the CDR3 is 18 residues. From germline, CDR1 is LGHDT and CDR2 YNNKEL (reference sequence). The CDR3 DNA reads TGTGCCAGCAGCCAAGAGGCTCCGGGACTAGCGGGAGGGAATGAGCAGTTCTTC. It translates to CASSQEAPGLAGGNEQFF.

Of note for this clonotype: This could be a read error, since a much larger clone is one nucleotide away. The V call is TRBV24-1, the J call TRBJ2-1; no firm D call. Germline V gene data show CDR1 as KGHDR and CDR2 as SFDVKD. The CDR3 length is 17 residues. Here the CDR3 reads CATSDSYTRSSYDEQFF. The CDR3 bases are TGTGCCACCAGTGATTCGTACACCCGGAGCTCCTACGATGAGCAGTTCTTC.

The sample holds many counts of this clonotype. The genes are TRBV7-2 and TRBJ2-1; possibly TRBD2 for D (5 bases). V lost 0 bases to trimming and J lost 5 bases, with 17 bases between them. Looked up from germline, CDR1 is SGHTA and CDR2 is FQGNSA. The CDR3 covers 17 residues. The CDR3 is CASSLALVLAPNNEQFF. The CDR3 coding sequence is TGTGCCAGCAGCTTAGCGCTGGTTCTAGCTCCCAACAATGAGCAGTTCTTC.

With respect to this clonotype: Possible read error: a much larger clone is one base away. The J gene is TRBJ2-2, the V gene TRBV12-3 or TRBV12-4, with D possibly matching TRBD2 (5 bases). This CDR3 is 13 amino acids long. The CDR3 nucleotides are TGTGCCAGCACCGTACAACAACTCGGGGAGCTGTCTTTT. Encoded protein: CASTVQQLGELSF.

This clonotype was counted between two and nine times. The J gene is TRBJ2-5, the V gene TRBV4-2, with TRBD2 matching 11 bases. This CDR3 has 15 amino acids. Germline CDR1 reads LGHNA; CDR2 reads YNFKEQ. Trimming cost V 6 bases and J 5 bases; bases outside gene matches: 8. CDR3 bases: TGTGCCAGCAGGTCCCTAGCGGGAGGAGGCGAGACCCAGTACTTC. The encoded protein is CASRSLAGGGETQYF.

This clonotype was counted many times. The junction does not match germline at one end; this may be a read error. The chain links TRBV15 to TRBJ2-5; 8 nucleotides match TRBD1. This CDR3 has 12 residues. CDR1 and CDR2 from the germline V gene are LNHNV and YYDKDF (reference sequence). The CDR3 bases are TGTGCCACCAGCAGAGCACAGGGGGGTAGGGACTTC. Protein: CATSRAQGGRDF.

This clonotype was counted at least ten times. The chain has TRBV15 and TRBJ1-1, with a tentative D call TRBD1 (5 bases). V was clipped by 5 bases and J by 4 bases, with 11 bases between them. Germline-derived CDR1 and CDR2 are LNHNV and YYDKDF (reference sequence). The CDR3 contains 13 residues. As DNA, the CDR3 is TGTGCCACCAGCGTGCAGGGTACCACTGAAGCTTTCTTT. Its protein is CATSVQGTTEAFF.